These 20 T cell receptor beta chains came from one sample sequenced in a study of T cell changes during pregnancy in multiple sclerosis. The data were produced by immunoSEQ multiplex PCR, yet TCRdb's version contains in-frame clones alone and is incomplete. Of about 44,000 clones listed, 90% to 97% were seen once; the top ten hold about 0.89%. The material was peripheral blood, obtained in the second trimester of pregnancy. Receptors originate from a female donor with multiple sclerosis, enrolled in a pregnancy study.

This chain joins TRBV27 and TRBJ1-2; 7 nucleotides line up with TRBD1. Germline CDR1 reads MNHEY; CDR2 reads SMNVEV (reference sequence). The CDR3 covers 14 residues. The ends lost 5 bases at V and 1 base at J; junction bases unmatched: 4. The CDR3 region is CASSETGNNYGYTF. In DNA form, the CDR3 reads TGTGCCAGCAGTGAGACAGGGAATAACTATGGCTACACCTTC.

The CDR3 reads CASMDRLGNYEQYF. In nucleotides, the CDR3 is TGCGCCAGCATGGACAGGCTAGGGAATTACGAGCAGTACTTC. The chain uses TRBV4-1 and TRBJ2-7; TRBD1 aligns across 7 bases. With V trimmed by 7 bases and J by 4 bases, 10 bases remained unmatched. Looked up from germline, CDR1 is MGHRA and CDR2 is YSYEKL. The CDR3 loop spans 14 amino acids.

The chain uses TRBV27 and TRBJ2-1; TRBD2 agrees at 11 bases. Germline V CDR1 and CDR2: MNHEY, SMNVEV (reference sequence). V lost 2 bases and J lost 4; bases outside the gene matches: 4. This CDR3 is built from 16 residues. CDR3 coding DNA: TGTGCCAGCAGTTTACTAGCGGGAGGTGGGTACAATGAGCAGTTCTTC. As protein: CASSLLAGGGYNEQFF.

The rearrangement joins TRBV6-4 to TRBJ2-1; tentatively, D is TRBD2 (6 bases). V was cut by 3 bases and J by 0 bases, with 12 bases left in between. The CDR3 runs to 16 residues. Germline V gene lookup returns CDR1 MRHNA and CDR2 SNTAGT. The CDR3 region is CASSDNPAGSYNEQFF. The CDR3 DNA reads TGTGCCAGCAGTGATAATCCAGCGGGCTCCTACAATGAGCAGTTCTTC.

V usage is TRBV10-3 and J usage is TRBJ1-1, with D possibly matching TRBD1 (5 bases). CDR1 and CDR2 from the germline V gene are ENHRY and SYGVKD. CDR3 size: 15 residues. The V end lost 0 bases, the J end lost 4 bases, and 12 bases lay between the germline ends. CDR3 nucleotides: TGTGCCATCAGTGAGTCGACGGGGGTCCTCACTGAAGCTTTCTTT. Residues: CAISESTGVLTEAFF.

V usage is TRBV19 and J usage is TRBJ2-1; tentative D call: TRBD1 (6 bases). Deletions cut 1 base from V and 2 bases from J, with 15 bases between. The CDR3 is made up of 17 amino acids. Germline CDR1 and CDR2: LNHDA and SQIVND (reference sequence). The CDR3 DNA reads TGTGCCAGTAGTATAGTTAAGACAGGTACGACCTACAATGAGCAGTTCTTC. Its translation is CASSIVKTGTTYNEQFF.

This chain joins TRBV28 and TRBJ2-1; 10 bases map to TRBD2. Germline V gives CDR1 MDHEN, CDR2 SYDVKM. V trimming: 8 bases; J trimming: 6 bases; junction bases outside the gene matches: 10. This CDR3 has 15 amino acids. The CDR3 region has the DNA TGTGCCAGCCAGATCCTAGCGGGAGTCCCCAATGAGCAGTTCTTC. Its translation is CASQILAGVPNEQFF.

The chain recombines TRBV19 with TRBJ2-1, with 7 bases matching TRBD2. The J segment lost 2 bases and the V segment lost 7 bases, leaving 5 bases of the junction unmatched. Germline V lookup: CDR1 LNHDA, CDR2 SQIVND (reference sequence). This CDR3 is built from 14 residues. DNA for the CDR3: TGTGCCAGTATTAGTGGACTAGCCTACAATGAGCAGTTCTTC. Translated, it gives CASISGLAYNEQFF.

The chain joins TRBV2 to TRBJ1-3; D gene unclear. This CDR3 contains 17 residues. Germline assignment: CDR1 SNHLY and CDR2 FYNNEI. Deletions cut 2 bases from V and 0 bases from J, with 14 bases between. The CDR3 loop is CASSEPGLQSSGNTIYF. The CDR3 nucleotides read TGTGCCAGCAGTGAACCTGGACTCCAGAGCTCTGGAAACACCATATATTTT.

A note on this clone: One end of the junction fails to match germline, which may point to a read error. V usage is TRBV4-3 and J usage is TRBJ1-2; 8 bases are shared with TRBD1. The germline CDR1 and CDR2 sequences are LGHNA and YSLEER. This CDR3 contains 14 residues. The CDR3 DNA is TGCGCCAGCAGCCAACCCGGACAGGGCTATAGCTACACCTTC. It encodes CASSQPGQGYSYTF.

The chain is built from TRBV6-6 and TRBJ1-1; TRBD1 might be the D (5 bases). This CDR3 comprises 15 residues. Germline values: CDR1 MNHNY, CDR2 SVGAGI (reference sequence). V was cut by 5 bases and J by 5 bases, with 18 bases left in between. CDR3 sequence (DNA): TGTGCCAGCAGTGCACTTCTACTCGGGGGGACTGAAGCTTTCTTT. This codes for CASSALLLGGTEAFF.

V usage is TRBV5-1 and J usage is TRBJ2-7; D may be TRBD2 (6 bases). The CDR3 runs to 15 residues. The V and J ends lost 3 bases and 5 bases respectively, with 18 bases between them. Germline assignment: CDR1 SGHRS and CDR2 YFSETQ. The CDR3 DNA is TGCGCCAGCAGCTGGAACGCTCGGGGGATAGACGAGCAGTACTTC. It translates to CASSWNARGIDEQYF. The full variable domain, with the rest looked up from reference TRBV5-1 and TRBJ2-7, is KAGVTQTPRYLIKTRGQQVTLSCSPISGHRSVSWYQQTPGQGLQFLFEYFSETQRNKGNFPGRFSGRQFSNSRSEMNVSTLELGDSALYLCASSWNARGIDEQYFGPGTRLTVT.

J is TRBJ2-3 and V is TRBV6-1; TRBD1 might be the D (6 bases). The CDR3 length is 17 residues. Germline CDR1 reads MNHNS; CDR2 reads SASEGT. Trimming left V 0 bases short and J 2 bases short, with 15 bases between. The CDR3 spells CASSEAEDSLYTDTQYF. CDR3 bases: TGTGCCAGCAGTGAAGCGGAGGACAGCCTATACACAGATACGCAGTATTTT.

V gene TRBV19 combines with J gene TRBJ1-1; possible D gene TRBD1, 6 bases. Trimming pared 3 bases from V and 1 base from J, leaving 12 bases between. The CDR3 is 15 residues long. Germline CDR1 and CDR2: LNHDA and SQIVND (reference sequence). CDR3: CASSIPGVGNTEAFF. DNA of the CDR3: TGTGCCAGTAGTATCCCAGGGGTCGGGAACACTGAAGCTTTCTTT. Supplemented by reference TRBV19 and TRBJ1-1, the full variable domain reads DGGITQSPKYLFRKEGQNVTLSCEQNLNHDAMYWYRQDPGQGLRLIYYSQIVNDFQKGDIAEGYSVSREKKESFPLTVTSAQKNPTAFYLCASSIPGVGNTEAFFGQGTRLTVV.

V gene TRBV7-2 combines with J gene TRBJ2-2; 8 nucleotides align to TRBD1. Germline V CDR1 and CDR2: SGHTA, FQGNSA. The CDR3 sequence is 16 residues long. V gave up 2 bases and J gave up 6 bases; unmatched junction bases: 8. In DNA form, the CDR3 reads TGTGCCAGCAGCTTAACTCGGACAGGGAGAGCCGGGGAGCTGTTTTTT. Its protein product is CASSLTRTGRAGELFF.

The V gene is TRBV29-1, the J gene TRBJ2-3, with 9 bases matching TRBD2. The CDR3 totals 13 residues. CDR1 and CDR2 from the germline V gene are SQVTM and ANQGSEA. V lost 6 bases and J lost 6; bases outside the gene matches: 7. The CDR3 coding sequence is TGCAGCGTCGGTAGCGGGGGTTATGATACGCAGTATTTT. Translation: CSVGSGGYDTQYF.

The rearrangement joins TRBV7-2 to TRBJ1-2, with D tentatively TRBD1 (6 bases). CDR1 SGHTA and CDR2 FQGNSA come from the germline V gene. With 3 bases removed from V and 4 bases from J, the gap between germline ends came to 9 bases. The CDR3 covers 13 residues. DNA of the CDR3: TGTGCCAGCAGCTTCGGGACATCCTATGGCTACACCTTC. Translated, it gives CASSFGTSYGYTF. The entire variable domain, with the rest obtained from reference TRBV7-2 and TRBJ1-2, is as follows: GAGVSQSPSNKVTEKGKDVELRCDPISGHTALYWYRQSLGQGLEFLIYFQGNSAPDKSGLPSDRFSAERTGGSVSTLTIQRTQQEDSAVYLCASSFGTSYGYTFGSGTRLTVV.

The V and J genes are TRBV29-1 and TRBJ1-1, with TRBD1 matching 10 bases. There are 13 residues in the CDR3. Germline-derived CDR1 and CDR2 are SQVTM and ANQGSEA. The trim removed 6 bases at V and 1 base at J, leaving 2 bases unmatched. The CDR3 loop reads CSVGQGWNTEAFF. The CDR3 DNA sequence: TGCAGCGTGGGACAGGGGTGGAACACTGAAGCTTTCTTT.

The count of this clone is one. V and J are TRBV2 and TRBJ1-5; D is unresolved. The CDR3 has 13 amino acids. The V and J ends lost 5 bases and 4 bases respectively, with 9 bases between them. Germline V gene data show CDR1 as SNHLY and CDR2 as FYNNEI. The CDR3 nucleotides read TGTGCCAGCAGTATTTTGCAGAATCAGCCCCAGCATTTT. Translating it yields CASSILQNQPQHF.

The gene calls are TRBV19 and TRBJ2-2; D is uncertain. Germline V gives CDR1 LNHDA, CDR2 SQIVND (reference sequence). V was clipped by 5 bases and J by 4 bases, with 14 bases between them. The CDR3 sequence is 15 residues long. The CDR3 coding sequence is TGTGCCAGTAGTCCCGGAGTAGCCGGCACCGGGGAGCTGTTTTTT. Its protein product is CASSPGVAGTGELFF.